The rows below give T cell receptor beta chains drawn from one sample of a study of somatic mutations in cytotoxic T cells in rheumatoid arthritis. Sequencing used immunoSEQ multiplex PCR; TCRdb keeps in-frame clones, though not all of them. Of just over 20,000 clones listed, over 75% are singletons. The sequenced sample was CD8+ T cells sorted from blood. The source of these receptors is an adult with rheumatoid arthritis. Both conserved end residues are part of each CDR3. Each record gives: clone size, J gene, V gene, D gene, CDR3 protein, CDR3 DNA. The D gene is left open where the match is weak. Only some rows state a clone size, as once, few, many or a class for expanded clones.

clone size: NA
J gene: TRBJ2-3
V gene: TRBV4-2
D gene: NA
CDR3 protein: CASSQKSGLRSTDTQYF
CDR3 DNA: TGTGCCAGCAGCCAGAAATCGGGACTCAGATCCACAGATACGCAGTATTTT

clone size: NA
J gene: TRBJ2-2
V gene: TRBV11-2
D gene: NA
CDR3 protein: CASSSRDINTGELFF
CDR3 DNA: TGTGCCAGCAGTTCCCGGGACATCAACACCGGGGAGCTGTTTTTT

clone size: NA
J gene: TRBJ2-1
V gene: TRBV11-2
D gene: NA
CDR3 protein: CASSKGGPYLEQFF
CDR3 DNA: TGTGCCAGCAGCAAGGGCGGGCCGTACCTTGAGCAGTTCTTC

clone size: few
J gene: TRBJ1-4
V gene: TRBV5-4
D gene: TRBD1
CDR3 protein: CASSLTGQDEKLFF
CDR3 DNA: TGTGCCAGCAGCTTGACAGGACAGGACGAAAAACTGTTTTTT

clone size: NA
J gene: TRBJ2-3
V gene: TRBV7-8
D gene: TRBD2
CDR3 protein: CASSPTGGSTDTQYF
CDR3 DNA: TGTGCCAGCAGCCCCACGGGGGGAAGCACAGATACGCAGTATTTT

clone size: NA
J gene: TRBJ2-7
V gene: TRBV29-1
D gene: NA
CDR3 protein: CSATGGAGRSSYEQYF
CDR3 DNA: TGCAGCGCCACGGGGGGCGCGGGGCGGAGTTCCTACGAGCAGTACTTC

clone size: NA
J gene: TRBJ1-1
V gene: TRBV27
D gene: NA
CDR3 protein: CASSLSSVTEAFF
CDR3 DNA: TGTGCCAGCAGTTTATCATCGGTCACTGAAGCTTTCTTT

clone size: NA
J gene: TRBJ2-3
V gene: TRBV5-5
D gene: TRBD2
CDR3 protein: CASSLVGRGTDTQYF
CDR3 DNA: TGTGCCAGCAGCTTGGTAGGGAGGGGCACAGATACGCAGTATTTT

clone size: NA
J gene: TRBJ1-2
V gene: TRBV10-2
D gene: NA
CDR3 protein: CASSESAGINYGYTF
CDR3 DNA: TGCGCCAGCAGTGAGTCGGCAGGGATTAACTATGGCTACACCTTC

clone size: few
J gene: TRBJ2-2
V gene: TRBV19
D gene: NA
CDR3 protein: CATEWGGGELFF
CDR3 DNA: TGTGCCACCGAGTGGGGTGGCGGGGAGCTGTTTTTT

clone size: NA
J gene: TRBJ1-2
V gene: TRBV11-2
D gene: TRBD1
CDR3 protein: CASSLGFGDRVTF
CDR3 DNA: TGTGCCAGCAGCTTAGGTTTTGGGGACAGGGTAACCTTC